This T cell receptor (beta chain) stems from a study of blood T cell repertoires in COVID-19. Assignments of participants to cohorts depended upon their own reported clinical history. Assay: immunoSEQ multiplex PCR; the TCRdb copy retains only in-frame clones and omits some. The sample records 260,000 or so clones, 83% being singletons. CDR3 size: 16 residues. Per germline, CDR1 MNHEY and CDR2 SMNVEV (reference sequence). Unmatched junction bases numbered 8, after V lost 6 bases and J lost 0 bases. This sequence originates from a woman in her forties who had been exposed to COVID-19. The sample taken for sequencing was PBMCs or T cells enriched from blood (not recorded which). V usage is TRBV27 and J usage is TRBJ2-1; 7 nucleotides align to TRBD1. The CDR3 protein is CASRLGQRSSYNEQFF. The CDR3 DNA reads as TGTGCCAGCAGGCTGGGACAGCGAAGCTCCTACAATGAGCAGTTCTTC.